This T cell receptor beta chain was captured by sequencing in a study of monozygotic twins with inflammatory bowel disease. Study results and limitations: No one strong IBD-associated signal or clonotype was supported.

The CDR3 consists of 14 residues. Germline V CDR1 and CDR2: LNHNV, YYDKDF (reference sequence). For both chains, the TCRalpha and TCRbeta cDNA went through two nested PCRs of around 15 and 9 cycles. TCRdb re-called the 5' RACE reads; every CDR3 protein appears as one record, without DNA. In all, the sample yields roughly 330,000 distinct CDR3 sequences. Worth noting for this clonotype: Its antigen is still unknown.

This TCR came from a human donor with ulcerative colitis or Crohn's disease, or a healthy co-twin of an affected twin (not recorded which). The specimen sequenced was blood. The chain links TRBV15 to TRBJ1-3. The CDR3 spells CATSPRGGGHTIYF.